This TCR beta chain is drawn from a study of T-cell reconstitution after alpha-beta-depleted transplantation in children. Broader study findings: T-cell counts and diversity at one year following transplant were attributed mainly to newly produced T cells. Surviving recipient T cells and intrathymic progenitors accounted for some patients' high TCRbeta diversity at day 60. Expanded graft clones numbering several hundred reportedly gave rise to alpha-beta T cells about two months after transplant.

The CDR3 has 15 amino acids. Deletions cut 6 bases from V and 5 bases from J, with 17 bases between. CDR1 is SNHLY, CDR2 FYNNEI, per germline. The TCRbeta library was prepared with unique molecular identifiers. Using its own MiXCR run on the PCR reads, TCRdb lists one record per CDR3 protein. The table has about a million distinct CDR3 sequences, roughly 29% seen once; the top ten hold over 25%. Turning to this clonotype: Its matching antigen is unknown.

Sequenced here: PBMCs, mostly from graft donor cells, sampled 360 days after TCRalphabeta/CD19-depleted stem cell transplant. V and J are TRBV2 and TRBJ2-1; the D gene could be TRBD1 or TRBD2 (5 bases each). This sequence originates from a boy younger than two who had a stem cell transplant for SCID, so the T cells may come from the graft donor. CDR3 DNA: TGTGCCAGCAGGCAATCCGGGACGGTCGACAATGAGCAGTTCTTC. It translates to CASRQSGTVDNEQFF. The variable domain in full, completed from reference TRBV2 and TRBJ2-1, reads EPEVTQTPSHQVTQMGQEVILRCVPISNHLYFYWYRQILGQKVEFLVSFYNNEISEKSEIFDDQFSVERPDGSNFTLKIRSTKLEDSAMYFCASRQSGTVDNEQFFGPGTRLTVL.